The 24 T cell receptor beta chains below were found in one sample sequenced in a study of identical twins. TCRdb reprocessed the 5' RACE reads with MiXCR, giving one entry per CDR3 protein. The data contain roughly 720,000 distinct CDR3 sequences, about 20% of them seen just once; the ten biggest clones take up around 12%. A further study also used this sample, focusing on T cells expressing NK-cell markers.

The sequenced sample was PBMCs. The receptors stem from a woman between 18 and 29 years old in good health.

In its sample, this clonotype was seen a few times. As DNA, the CDR3 is TGTGCCAGCAGCTTGATGGCAGCCGAGCTTGCAGATACGCAGTATTTT. As protein: CASSLMAAELADTQYF. V gene TRBV7-9 combines with J gene TRBJ2-3; D gene unclear. The CDR3 has 16 amino acids. V was cut by 3 bases and J by 4 bases, with 17 bases left in between. CDR1 is SEHNR, CDR2 FQNEAQ, per germline (reference sequence).

The rearrangement joins TRBV2 to TRBJ1-4, with D maybe TRBD1 (6 bases). V was cut by 6 bases and J by 0 bases, with 14 bases left in between. In germline, CDR1 is SNHLY, CDR2 FYNNEI. The CDR3 spans 16 residues. The CDR3 here is CASRPLRGSTNEKLFF. The CDR3 region has the DNA TGTGCCAGCAGACCCCTCAGGGGCTCAACTAATGAAAAACTGTTTTTT.

This clonotype was found a few times. This sequence joins TRBV29-1 and TRBJ2-7; 9 nucleotides match TRBD1. The J segment lost 3 bases and the V segment lost 7 bases, leaving 7 bases of the junction unmatched. Germline loops: CDR1 SQVTM, CDR2 ANQGSEA. This CDR3 is 13 amino acids long. CDR3 loop: CSAGQGSGYEQYF. As DNA, the CDR3 is TGCAGCGCTGGACAGGGGAGCGGCTACGAGCAGTACTTC.

The CDR3 region is CATSTQRGYEQYF. The CDR3 nucleotides read TGTGCCACCAGCACCCAGCGAGGCTACGAGCAGTACTTC. The genes are TRBV15 and TRBJ2-7, with D unclear. V lost 4 bases and J 3 bases, leaving 10 bases between the germline ends. The germline V gene has CDR1 LNHNV and CDR2 YYDKDF (reference sequence). This CDR3 spans 13 amino acids.

At least ten counts were recorded for this clonotype. This chain links TRBV6-1 with TRBJ2-3, with 14 bases fitting TRBD2. V shed 4 bases and J 4 bases; nucleotides not matched to a gene: 1. This CDR3 has 15 amino acids. Per the germline V gene, CDR1 is MNHNS and CDR2 is SASEGT. CDR3 sequence: CASSGLAGGPDTQYF. Here the CDR3 DNA reads TGTGCCAGCAGTGGACTAGCGGGGGGGCCAGATACGCAGTATTTT.

This clonotype was picked up a small number of times. This chain links TRBV20-1 with TRBJ1-6; 8 nucleotides align to TRBD1. CDR3 length equals 13 residues. J was trimmed by 11 bases and V by 3 bases; bases with no gene match: 6. CDR1 is DFQATT, CDR2 SNEGSKA, per germline (reference sequence). This chain's CDR3 is CSASRTGRAPLHF. For the CDR3, the DNA is TGCAGTGCTAGCCGGACAGGGCGGGCACCCCTCCACTTT.

This clonotype turned up a few times. The V and J genes are TRBV12-3 or TRBV12-4 and TRBJ2-6, with D hard to call. V was shortened by 2 bases and J by 2 bases, with 4 bases between the two germline ends. The CDR3 is 14 residues long. This chain's CDR3 is CASSLQAGANVLTF. The CDR3 DNA follows: TGTGCCAGCAGTTTACAGGCTGGGGCCAACGTCCTGACTTTC.

This clonotype was observed at least ten times. The chain is built from TRBV14 and TRBJ2-3; no firm D call. Germline CDR1 is SGHDN and CDR2 is FVKESK. V shed 5 bases and J shed 2 bases, with 8 bases lying between them. The CDR3 is 13 residues long. The CDR3 region has the DNA TGTGCCAGCAGCTGGCTATCCACAGATACGCAGTATTTT. As protein: CASSWLSTDTQYF. The entire variable domain, with the rest obtained from reference TRBV14 and TRBJ2-3, is as follows: EAGVTQFPSHSVIEKGQTVTLRCDPISGHDNLYWYRRVMGKEIKFLLHFVKESKQDESGMPNNRFLAERTGGTYSTLKVQPAELEDSGVYFCASSWLSTDTQYFGPGTRLTVL.

This chain links TRBV20-1 with TRBJ2-3, with no clear D. Germline CDR1 reads DFQATT; CDR2 reads SNEGSKA (reference sequence). V lost 0 bases to trimming and J lost 8 bases, with 18 bases between them. The length of the CDR3 is 15 residues. The CDR3 protein is CSARDVPPRRPTQYF. The CDR3 coding sequence is TGCAGTGCTAGAGATGTCCCTCCCCGGCGGCCTACGCAGTATTTT.

This clonotype occurred a few times. The rearrangement links TRBV12-3 or TRBV12-4 to TRBJ2-1; 7 nucleotides match TRBD2. This CDR3 region has 15 residues. With V trimmed by 5 bases and J by 2 bases, 6 bases remained unmatched. The DNA for the CDR3 is TGTGCCAGCAGTAAAGGACTAGGCCCCTACAATGAGCAGTTCTTC. Translation gives CASSKGLGPYNEQFF.

The chain joins TRBV12-3 or TRBV12-4 to TRBJ2-1, with TRBD2 matching over 11 bases. The J segment lost 3 bases and the V segment lost 3 bases, leaving 1 base of the junction unmatched. This CDR3 is built from 15 residues. CDR3 sequence: CASSLTSGNYNEQFF. DNA for the CDR3: TGTGCCAGCAGTTTGACTAGCGGGAACTACAATGAGCAGTTCTTC.

In its sample, this clonotype was seen a few times. The chain links TRBV10-3 to TRBJ2-7; D is possibly TRBD2 (6 bases). V was shortened by 5 bases and J by 3 bases, with 14 bases between the two germline ends. Germline lookup yields CDR1 ENHRY and CDR2 SYGVKD. This CDR3 comprises 14 residues. CDR3 sequence: CAISPGGSFYEQYF. DNA for the CDR3: TGTGCCATCAGTCCCGGGGGTAGCTTCTACGAGCAGTACTTC.

The chain joins TRBV5-1 to TRBJ1-2, with 9 positions matching TRBD1. Germline CDR1 reads SGHRS; CDR2 reads YFSETQ. This CDR3 is built from 14 residues. V was clipped by 5 bases and J by 8 bases; unmatched bases: 10. The CDR3 region is CASSAGQGSSGYTF. The CDR3 DNA is TGCGCCAGCAGTGCGGGACAGGGTTCGAGCGGCTACACCTTC.

Only a few counts were recorded for this clonotype. V is TRBV7-9 and J is TRBJ2-3, with D perhaps TRBD1 (6 bases). The V gene's germline CDR1 is SEHNR and CDR2 FQNEAQ (reference sequence). The CDR3 spans 17 residues. Trimming left V 0 bases short and J 2 bases short, with 15 bases between. Here the CDR3 reads CASSLAHRGGYTDTQYF. The CDR3 nucleotides read TGTGCCAGCAGCTTAGCGCATCGAGGGGGATACACAGATACGCAGTATTTT.

The V call is TRBV10-3, the J call TRBJ1-2, with 10 bases aligning to TRBD1. Germline assignment: CDR1 ENHRY and CDR2 SYGVKD. The CDR3 totals 14 residues. V lost 4 bases to trimming and J lost 6 bases; unmatched junction nucleotides: 5. The CDR3 is CAISGGQGFNGYTF. CDR3 coding DNA: TGTGCCATCAGTGGGGGACAGGGGTTCAATGGCTACACCTTC.

This clonotype was counted only a few times. The rearrangement uses TRBV12-3 or TRBV12-4 and TRBJ2-1; tentative D call: TRBD1 (6 bases). The CDR3 has 13 residues. Deletions cut 5 bases from V and 10 bases from J, with 15 bases between. CDR3 region: CASSTDSPQEQFF. The CDR3 DNA reads as TGTGCCAGCAGTACGGACAGTCCTCAAGAGCAGTTCTTC.

This clonotype showed up just a few times. The chain has TRBV7-3 and TRBJ2-2; TRBD1 might be the D (6 bases). The germline CDR1 and CDR2 sequences are SGHTA and FQGTGA. Trimming cost V 5 bases and J 4 bases, with 11 bases left between them. This CDR3 has 14 residues. The CDR3 protein is CASSNTGSTGELFF. The CDR3 DNA reads TGTGCCAGCAGCAATACAGGGTCCACCGGGGAGCTGTTTTTT. Full variable domain (rest looked up from reference TRBV7-3 and TRBJ2-2): GAGVSQTPSNKVTEKGKYVELRCDPISGHTALYWYRQSLGQGPEFLIYFQGTGAADDSGLPNDRFFAVRPEGSVSTLKIQRTERGDSAVYLCASSNTGSTGELFFGEGSRLTVL.

The gene calls are TRBV2 and TRBJ2-1; no clear D gene. The germline V gene has CDR1 SNHLY and CDR2 FYNNEI. V gave up 8 bases and J gave up 7 bases, with 18 bases separating them. The CDR3 is made up of 14 amino acids. The chain's CDR3 is CASSASYVRNEQFF. In DNA, the CDR3 is TGTGCCAGCTCGGCGAGTTACGTCAGGAATGAGCAGTTCTTC.

V is TRBV18 and J is TRBJ2-4; D is possibly TRBD2 (6 bases). V was cut by 0 bases and J by 7 bases, with 10 bases left in between. CDR3 length: 14 residues. Germline assignment: CDR1 KGHSH and CDR2 LQKENI. The CDR3 DNA reads TGTGCCAGCTCACCACCGGCGGGAAGGAACATTCAGTACTTC. Translated, it gives CASSPPAGRNIQYF. Filled out from reference TRBV18 and TRBJ2-4, the complete variable domain reads NAGVMQNPRHLVRRRGQEARLRCSPMKGHSHVYWYRQLPEEGLKFMVYLQKENIIDESGMPKERFSAEFPKEGPSILRIQQVVRGDSAAYFCASSPPAGRNIQYFGAGTRLSVL.

Only a few counts were recorded for this clonotype. This chain links TRBV3-1 with TRBJ2-2; D remains ambiguous. Germline V gives CDR1 LGHDT, CDR2 YNNKEL (reference sequence). V lost 1 base, J lost 6 bases, and 15 bases lay in between. This CDR3 is built from 16 residues. The CDR3 sequence is CASSQGSASRSGELFF. The CDR3 DNA follows: TGTGCCAGCAGCCAAGGAAGCGCGAGTCGTTCCGGGGAGCTGTTTTTT.

The V and J genes are TRBV6-2 or TRBV6-3 and TRBJ2-1; D could derive from TRBD1 or TRBD2 (5 bases each). The CDR3 is made up of 15 amino acids. The germline V gene encodes CDR1 MNHEY and CDR2 SVGEGT. Between the trimmed V and J ends, which lost 7 bases and 5 bases, there was a span of 18 bases. The CDR3 region is CASTMIGAPHNEQFF. In DNA, the CDR3 is TGTGCCAGCACCATGATCGGGGCGCCCCACAATGAGCAGTTCTTC.

The CDR3 region has the DNA TGTGCCAGCAGTTACGATTTGGACAGTCCTGGCTACACCTTC. This translates into CASSYDLDSPGYTF. The rearrangement links TRBV6-5 to TRBJ1-2; D may be TRBD1 (6 bases). Germline V gene sequence: CDR1 MNHEY, CDR2 SVGAGI. V lost 2 bases and J 7 bases, leaving 14 bases between the germline ends. There are 14 residues in the CDR3.

The rearrangement uses TRBV12-5 and TRBJ2-1, with D maybe TRBD1 (6 bases). With 0 bases removed from V and 9 bases from J, the gap between germline ends came to 15 bases. The CDR3 contains 15 residues. From germline, CDR1 is LGHNT and CDR2 FRNRAP. This CDR3 is CASGLVSHRAPEQFF. The CDR3 DNA follows: TGTGCTAGTGGTTTGGTTTCCCACAGGGCCCCTGAGCAGTTCTTC.

The gene calls are TRBV12-3 or TRBV12-4 and TRBJ1-1, with a tentative D call TRBD1 (5 bases). With 7 bases removed from V and 4 bases from J, the gap between germline ends came to 10 bases. This CDR3 contains 12 residues. CDR3 protein: CASTRGTTEAFF. The CDR3, as DNA: TGTGCCAGCACAAGGGGTACCACTGAAGCTTTCTTT.